The sequence of this T cell receptor beta chain was determined in a study of Ad26.COV2.S vaccination and SARS-CoV-2 variants. At the level of the study: Ad26.COV2.S was injected intramuscularly once or twice, 56 days apart. Notes on the study in general: The TCR breadth and depth analyses may have produced an underestimate of total T cell responses. Relative to placebo recipients, vaccine recipients exhibited elevated spike-specific TCR breadth.

As to this clone: The antigen is undetermined.

Sequencing was performed with immunoSEQ multiplex PCR; in TCRdb, only in-frame clones are kept and a portion is missing. Of more than 350,000 clones in the sample, over 75% were seen once. Treatment reported: roughly 19 received Ad26.COV2.S at low or high dose, single or two shots; about 5 received placebo; per-sample allocation not given. Repertoires come from day 63 after the first vaccine or placebo injection. Donation was by an adult aged 18-55 years who was in Boston. Germline-derived CDR1 and CDR2 are SGHDN and FVKESK. This CDR3 spans 17 amino acids. With 4 bases clipped from V and 7 bases from J, the junction kept 15 bases outside the gene matches.

The source is a person aged 18-60 years who received the Ad26.COV2.S COVID-19 vaccine or a placebo. The J gene is TRBJ2-3, the V gene TRBV14; 9 nucleotides line up with TRBD2. The sample consisted of peripheral blood, taken in a trial of Ad26.COV2.S vaccine versus placebo. The CDR3 sequence is CASSPLSWTSEIYTQYF. The CDR3 bases are TGTGCCAGCAGCCCGTTATCCTGGACTAGCGAAATATATACGCAGTATTTT.